What follows describes a single T cell receptor beta chain. These data originate in a study of human T cells and chemical hapten exposure. The time point denotes: patch test 3, about 24 weeks after DPC sensitization. Described treatment: therapeutic diphenylcyclopropenone sensitization with weekly scalp DPC. This CDR3 spans 16 amino acids. V shed 3 bases, J shed 0 bases, and the junction held 8 bases outside the gene matches. Germline values: CDR1 DFQATT, CDR2 SNEGSKA (reference sequence). TCRdb used MiXCR to reprocess the RACE reads, holding one entry per CDR3 protein. The sample lists 95,000 to 150,000 distinct CDR3 sequences, over 9% occurring once.

This chain connects TRBV20-1 to TRBJ2-3; 8 bases match TRBD2. The TCR comes from a woman between 45 and 65 years old with alopecia areata. Some clones in this sample may be carry-over from other donors' samples. The sequencing here drew on whole blood, taken in connection with sensitization to the hapten diphenylcyclopropenone (DPC). The CDR3 here is CSARGTSKTSTDTQYF. The CDR3 bases are TGCAGTGCTAGGGGGACTAGTAAGACTAGCACAGATACGCAGTATTTT.